The present entry profiles one TCR beta chain with its context. The table lists this clonotype with many counts. Its antigen has not been determined. The record has no base qualities; no much larger clone is one base away. Taken from the germline V gene, the CDR1 and CDR2 loops are SGHRS and YFSETQ. A distance of 5 bases separates the germline ends of V and J, which lose 0 bases and 5 bases respectively. The CDR3 holds 13 amino acids from the cysteine to the phenylalanine. The only DNA kept is the CDR3, 39 bases in frame from the first base. This sample was taken from a study of response to subunit inactivated influenza vaccine (dated by TCRdb to between 2017 and 2018). Study-level background: To follow how T cells responded to a trivalent subunit inactivated influenza vaccine, the researchers relied on deep quantitative profiling of the T cell receptor repertoire.

Paper-wide results and their limitations: According to the authors, only a limited number of new T cells may be recruited by each seasonal influenza vaccination.

Libraries were prepared through RT-PCR. Sequenced using an Illumina HiSeq 2500. TCRdb's own reprocessing of the public reads used fastp at Q25 and MiXCR and kept productive beta chains. Here each entry gathers all rows of one CDR3 protein and keeps the most common genes and DNA. The sample table shows approximately 490,000 distinct CDR3 sequences, and approximately 6.9% are seen once. The ten largest clones take up around 12% of the sample. This TCR came from a man aged 45-69 years who received an inactivated influenza vaccine. Donor details come from another sample of the same person, matched by shared clones. The chain links TRBV5-1 with TRBJ2-2; the D gene lacks a confident call. The sequences come from PBMCs from blood, collected roughly 24 months after vaccination. The sequenced DNA: TGCGCCAGCAGCTTGGAGGGAACCGGGGAGCTGTTTTTT. The encoded protein is CASSLEGTGELFF.